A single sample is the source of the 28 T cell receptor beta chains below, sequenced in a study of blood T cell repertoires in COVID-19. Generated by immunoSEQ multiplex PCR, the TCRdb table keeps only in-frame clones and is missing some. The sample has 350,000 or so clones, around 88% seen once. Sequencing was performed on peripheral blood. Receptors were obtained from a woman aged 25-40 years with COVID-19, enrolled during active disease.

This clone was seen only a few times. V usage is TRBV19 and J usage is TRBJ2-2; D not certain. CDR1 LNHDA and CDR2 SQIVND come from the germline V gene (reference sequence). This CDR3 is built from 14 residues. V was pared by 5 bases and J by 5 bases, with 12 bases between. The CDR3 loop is CASSLTTSTGELFF. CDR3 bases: TGTGCCAGTAGTCTCACGACATCGACCGGGGAGCTGTTTTTT. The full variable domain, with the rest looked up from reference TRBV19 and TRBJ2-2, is DGGITQSPKYLFRKEGQNVTLSCEQNLNHDAMYWYRQDPGQGLRLIYYSQIVNDFQKGDIAEGYSVSREKKESFPLTVTSAQKNPTAFYLCASSLTTSTGELFFGEGSRLTVL.

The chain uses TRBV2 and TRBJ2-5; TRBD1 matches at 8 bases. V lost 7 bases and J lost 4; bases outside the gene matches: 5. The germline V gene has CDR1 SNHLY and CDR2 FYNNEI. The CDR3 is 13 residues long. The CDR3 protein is CASKGRGLETQYF. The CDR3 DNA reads TGTGCCAGCAAGGGCAGGGGGCTAGAGACCCAGTACTTC. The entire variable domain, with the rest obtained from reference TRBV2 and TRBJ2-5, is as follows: EPEVTQTPSHQVTQMGQEVILRCVPISNHLYFYWYRQILGQKVEFLVSFYNNEISEKSEIFDDQFSVERPDGSNFTLKIRSTKLEDSAMYFCASKGRGLETQYFGPGTRLLVL.

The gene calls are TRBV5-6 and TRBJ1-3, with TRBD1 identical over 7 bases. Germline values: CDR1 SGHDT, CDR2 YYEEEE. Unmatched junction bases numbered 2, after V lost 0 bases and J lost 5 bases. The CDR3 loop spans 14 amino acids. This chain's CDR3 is CASSLGDRRNTIYF. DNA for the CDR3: TGTGCCAGCAGCTTGGGGGACAGAAGAAACACCATATATTTT.

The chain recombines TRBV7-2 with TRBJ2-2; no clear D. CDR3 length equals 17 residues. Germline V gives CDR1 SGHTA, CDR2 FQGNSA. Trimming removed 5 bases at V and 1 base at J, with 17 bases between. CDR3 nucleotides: TGTGCCAGCAGCCCCTCTGTGTCACGCGGGAACACCGGGGAGCTGTTTTTT. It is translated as CASSPSVSRGNTGELFF.

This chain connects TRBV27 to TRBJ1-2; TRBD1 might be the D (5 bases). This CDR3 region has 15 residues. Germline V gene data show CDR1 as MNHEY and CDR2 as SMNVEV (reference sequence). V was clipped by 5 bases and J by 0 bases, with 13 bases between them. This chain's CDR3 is CASSPGLHPNYGYTF. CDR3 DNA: TGTGCCAGCAGTCCGGGACTGCACCCTAACTATGGCTACACCTTC.

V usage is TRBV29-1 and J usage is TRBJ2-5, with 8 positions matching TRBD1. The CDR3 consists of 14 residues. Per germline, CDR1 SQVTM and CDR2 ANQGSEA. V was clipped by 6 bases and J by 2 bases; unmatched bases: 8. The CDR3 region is CSVQGAVAQETQYF. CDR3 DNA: TGCAGCGTCCAGGGGGCGGTTGCTCAAGAGACCCAGTACTTC. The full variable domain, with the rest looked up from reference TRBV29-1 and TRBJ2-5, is SAVISQKPSRDICQRGTSLTIQCQVDSQVTMMFWYRQQPGQSLTLIATANQGSEATYESGFVIDKFPISRPNLTFSTLTVSNMSPEDSSIYLCSVQGAVAQETQYFGPGTRLLVL.

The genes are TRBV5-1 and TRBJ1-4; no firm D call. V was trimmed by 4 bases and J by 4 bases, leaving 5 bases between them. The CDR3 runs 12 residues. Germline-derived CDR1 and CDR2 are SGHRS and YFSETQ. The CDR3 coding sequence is TGCGCCAGCAGCCTAAATAATGAAAAACTGTTTTTT. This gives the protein CASSLNNEKLFF.

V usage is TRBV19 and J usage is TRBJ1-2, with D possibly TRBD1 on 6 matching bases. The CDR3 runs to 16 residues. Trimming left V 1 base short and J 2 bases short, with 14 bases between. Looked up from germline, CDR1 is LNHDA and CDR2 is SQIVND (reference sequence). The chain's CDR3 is CASSIAPDRINYGYTF. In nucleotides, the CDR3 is TGTGCCAGTAGTATAGCGCCGGACAGAATAAACTATGGCTACACCTTC.

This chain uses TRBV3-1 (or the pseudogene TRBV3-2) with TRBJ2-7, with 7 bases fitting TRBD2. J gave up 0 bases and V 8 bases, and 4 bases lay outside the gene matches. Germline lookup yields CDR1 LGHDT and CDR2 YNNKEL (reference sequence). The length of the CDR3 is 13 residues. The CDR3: CASQRGSSYEQYF. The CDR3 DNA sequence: TGTGCCAGCCAGCGGGGAAGCTCCTACGAGCAGTACTTC.

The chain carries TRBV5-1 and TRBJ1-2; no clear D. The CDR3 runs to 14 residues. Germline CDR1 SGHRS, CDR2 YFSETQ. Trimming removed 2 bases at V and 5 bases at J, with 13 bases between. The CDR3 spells CASSLETERYGYTF. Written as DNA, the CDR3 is TGCGCCAGCAGCTTAGAAACAGAACGATATGGCTACACCTTC.

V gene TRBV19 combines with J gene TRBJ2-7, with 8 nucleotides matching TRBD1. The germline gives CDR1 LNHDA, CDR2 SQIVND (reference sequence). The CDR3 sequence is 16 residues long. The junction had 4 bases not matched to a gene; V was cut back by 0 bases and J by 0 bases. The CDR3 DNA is TGTGCCAGTAGTATAGAGAGGGACAGGAGCTCCTACGAGCAGTACTTC. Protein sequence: CASSIERDRSSYEQYF.

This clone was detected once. The CDR3 loop is CASSYRAGAKPNYGYTF. CDR3 in DNA: TGTGCCAGCAGTTACAGGGCAGGGGCCAAACCCAACTATGGCTACACCTTC. V usage is TRBV6-2 or TRBV6-3 and J usage is TRBJ1-2, with D perhaps matching TRBD1 (6 bases). The CDR3 is 17 amino acids. Germline V gives CDR1 MNHEY, CDR2 SVGEGT. V lost 2 bases and J 2 bases, leaving 18 bases between the germline ends.

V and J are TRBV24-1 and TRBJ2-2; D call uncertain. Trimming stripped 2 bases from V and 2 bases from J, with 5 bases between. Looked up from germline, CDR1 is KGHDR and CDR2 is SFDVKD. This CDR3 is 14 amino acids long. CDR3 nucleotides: TGTGCCACCAGTGATTCCAGTAACACCGGGGAGCTGTTTTTT. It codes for CATSDSSNTGELFF.

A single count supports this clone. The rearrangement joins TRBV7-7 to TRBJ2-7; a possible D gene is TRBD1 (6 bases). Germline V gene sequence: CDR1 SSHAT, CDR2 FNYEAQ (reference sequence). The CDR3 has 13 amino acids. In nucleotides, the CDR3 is TGTGCTAGCAGCCCCAGGGGACCAGGCGAGCAGTACGTC. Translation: CASSPRGPGEQYV.

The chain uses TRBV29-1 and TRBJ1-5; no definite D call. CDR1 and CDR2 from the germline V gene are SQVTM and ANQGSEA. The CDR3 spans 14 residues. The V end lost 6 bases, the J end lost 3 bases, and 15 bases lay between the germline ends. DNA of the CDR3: TGCAGCGTCCCCGGACTGAGCAACAATCAGCCCCAGCATTTT. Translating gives CSVPGLSNNQPQHF.

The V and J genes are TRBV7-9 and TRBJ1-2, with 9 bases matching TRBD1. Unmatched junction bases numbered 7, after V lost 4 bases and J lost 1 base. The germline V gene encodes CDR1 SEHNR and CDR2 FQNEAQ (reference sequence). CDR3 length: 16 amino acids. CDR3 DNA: TGTGCCAGCAGCTCATTGCCGGGACAGGGTAACTATGGCTACACCTTC. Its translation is CASSSLPGQGNYGYTF.

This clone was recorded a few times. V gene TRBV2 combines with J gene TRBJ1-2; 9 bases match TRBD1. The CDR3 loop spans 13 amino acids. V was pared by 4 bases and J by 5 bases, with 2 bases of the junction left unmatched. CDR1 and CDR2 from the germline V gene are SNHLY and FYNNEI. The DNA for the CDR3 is TGTGCCAGCAGTGGCGGGACAGGGTATGGCTACACCTTC. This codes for CASSGGTGYGYTF. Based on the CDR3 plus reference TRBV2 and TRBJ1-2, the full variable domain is EPEVTQTPSHQVTQMGQEVILRCVPISNHLYFYWYRQILGQKVEFLVSFYNNEISEKSEIFDDQFSVERPDGSNFTLKIRSTKLEDSAMYFCASSGGTGYGYTFGSGTRLTVV.

The CDR3 sequence: CASSLGGRLYGYTF. The CDR3 bases are TGTGCCAGCAGCTTGGGAGGCCGCCTCTATGGCTACACCTTC. V is TRBV5-6 and J is TRBJ1-2; D is unclear. The CDR3 contains 14 residues. V was clipped by 0 bases and J by 4 bases, with 10 bases between them. CDR1 SGHDT and CDR2 YYEEEE come from the germline V gene.

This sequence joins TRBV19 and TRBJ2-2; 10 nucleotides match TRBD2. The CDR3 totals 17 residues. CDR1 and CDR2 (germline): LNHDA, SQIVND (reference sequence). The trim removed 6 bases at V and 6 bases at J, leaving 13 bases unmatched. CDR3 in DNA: TGTGCCAGTAGACCCGGCTCCTTGAGCGGGGGGGCCGGGGAGCTGTTTTTT. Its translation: CASRPGSLSGGAGELFF.

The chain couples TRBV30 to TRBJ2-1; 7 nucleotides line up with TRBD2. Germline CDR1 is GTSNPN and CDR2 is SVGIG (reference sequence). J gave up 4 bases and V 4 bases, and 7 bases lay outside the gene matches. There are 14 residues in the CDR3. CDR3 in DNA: TGTGCCTGGACTAGGGGAGCGGGGTACAATGAGCAGTTCTTC. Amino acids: CAWTRGAGYNEQFF.

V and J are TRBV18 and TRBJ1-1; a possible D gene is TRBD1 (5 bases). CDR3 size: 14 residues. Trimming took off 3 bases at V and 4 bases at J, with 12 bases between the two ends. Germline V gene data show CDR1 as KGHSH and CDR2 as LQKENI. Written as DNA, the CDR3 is TGTGCCAGCTCACCGGTGGTCGGGGGCACTGAAGCTTTCTTT. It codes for CASSPVVGGTEAFF.

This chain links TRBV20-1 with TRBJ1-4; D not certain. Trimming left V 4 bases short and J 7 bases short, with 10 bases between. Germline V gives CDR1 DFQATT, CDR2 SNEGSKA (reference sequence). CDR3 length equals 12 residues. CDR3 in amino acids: CSATENGEKLFF. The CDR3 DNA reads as TGCAGTGCTACTGAGAACGGTGAAAAACTGTTTTTT.

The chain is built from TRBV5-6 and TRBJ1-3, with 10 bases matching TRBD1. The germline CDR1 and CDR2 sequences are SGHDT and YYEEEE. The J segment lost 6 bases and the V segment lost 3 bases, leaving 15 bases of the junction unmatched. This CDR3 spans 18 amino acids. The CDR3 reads CASSSRGTGDFRVNTIYF. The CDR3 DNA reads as TGTGCCAGCAGCTCGAGGGGGACAGGGGATTTTCGGGTAAACACCATATATTTT.

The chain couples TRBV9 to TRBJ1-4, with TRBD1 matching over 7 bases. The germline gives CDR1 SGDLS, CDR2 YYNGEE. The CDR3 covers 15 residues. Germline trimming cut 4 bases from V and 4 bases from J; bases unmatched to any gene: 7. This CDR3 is CASSPQGQINEKLFF. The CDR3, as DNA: TGTGCCAGCAGCCCTCAGGGACAGATTAATGAAAAACTGTTTTTT.

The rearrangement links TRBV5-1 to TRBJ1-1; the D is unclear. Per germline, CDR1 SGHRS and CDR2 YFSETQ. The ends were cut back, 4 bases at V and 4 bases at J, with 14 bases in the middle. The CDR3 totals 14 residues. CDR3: CASSAPGWSTEAFF. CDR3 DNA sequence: TGCGCCAGCAGCGCACCCGGATGGAGCACTGAAGCTTTCTTT.

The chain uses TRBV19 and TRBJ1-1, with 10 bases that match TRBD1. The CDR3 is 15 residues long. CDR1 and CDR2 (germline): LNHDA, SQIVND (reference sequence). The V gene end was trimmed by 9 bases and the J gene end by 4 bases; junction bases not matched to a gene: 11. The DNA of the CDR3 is TGTGCCAGCCGGAGGGACAGGGGAGGGACCACTGAAGCTTTCTTT. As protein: CASRRDRGGTTEAFF.

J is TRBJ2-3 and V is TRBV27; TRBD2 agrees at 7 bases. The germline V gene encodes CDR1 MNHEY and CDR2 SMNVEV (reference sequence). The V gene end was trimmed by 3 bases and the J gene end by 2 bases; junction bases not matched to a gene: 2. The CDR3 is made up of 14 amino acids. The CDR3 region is CASSFAGVTDTQYF. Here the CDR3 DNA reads TGTGCCAGCAGTTTTGCGGGGGTCACAGATACGCAGTATTTT.

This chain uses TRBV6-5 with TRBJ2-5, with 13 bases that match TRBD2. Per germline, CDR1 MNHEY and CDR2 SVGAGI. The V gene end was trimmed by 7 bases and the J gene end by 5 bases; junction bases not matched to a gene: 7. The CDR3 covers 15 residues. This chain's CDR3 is CASNPLTSGGETQYF. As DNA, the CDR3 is TGTGCCAGCAATCCCCTGACTAGCGGGGGGGAGACCCAGTACTTC.